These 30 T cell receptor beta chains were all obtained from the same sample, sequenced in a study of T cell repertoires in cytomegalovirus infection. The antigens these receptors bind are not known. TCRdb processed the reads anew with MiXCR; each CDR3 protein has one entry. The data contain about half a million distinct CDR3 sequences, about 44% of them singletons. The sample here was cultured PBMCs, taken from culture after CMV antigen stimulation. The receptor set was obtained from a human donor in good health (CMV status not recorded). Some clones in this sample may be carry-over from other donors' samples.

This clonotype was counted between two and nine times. Written as DNA, the CDR3 is TGTGCCAGCAGTTATAGGTCGAACACTGAAGCTTTCTTT. This codes for CASSYRSNTEAFF. The V gene is TRBV6-1, the J gene TRBJ1-1; D uncertain. Trimming removed 5 bases at V and 1 base at J, with 8 bases between. Germline V gene lookup returns CDR1 MNHNS and CDR2 SASEGT. The CDR3 covers 13 residues.

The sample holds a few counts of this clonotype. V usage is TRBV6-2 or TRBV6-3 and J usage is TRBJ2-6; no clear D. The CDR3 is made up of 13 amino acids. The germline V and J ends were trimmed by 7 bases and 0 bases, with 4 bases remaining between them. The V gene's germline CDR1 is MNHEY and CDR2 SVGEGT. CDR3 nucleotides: TGTGCCAGCAAACCCTCTGGGGCCAACGTCCTGACTTTC. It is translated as CASKPSGANVLTF.

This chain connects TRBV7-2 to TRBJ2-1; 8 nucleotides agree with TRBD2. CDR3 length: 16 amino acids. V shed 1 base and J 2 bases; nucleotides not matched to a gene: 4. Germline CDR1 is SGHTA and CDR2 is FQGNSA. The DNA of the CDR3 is TGTGCCAGCAGCTTAGGAGCGGGGGCCGCCTACAATGAGCAGTTCTTC. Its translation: CASSLGAGAAYNEQFF.

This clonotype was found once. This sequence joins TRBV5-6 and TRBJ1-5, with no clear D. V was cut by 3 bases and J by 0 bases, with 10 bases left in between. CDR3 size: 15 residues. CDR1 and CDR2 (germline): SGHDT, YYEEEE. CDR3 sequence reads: CASSSQTYSNQPQHF. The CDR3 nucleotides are TGTGCCAGCAGCTCGCAGACTTATAGCAATCAGCCCCAGCATTTT.

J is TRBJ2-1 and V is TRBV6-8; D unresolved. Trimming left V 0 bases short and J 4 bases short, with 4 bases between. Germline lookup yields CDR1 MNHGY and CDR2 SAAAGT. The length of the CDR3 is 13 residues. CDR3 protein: CASSYSGYNEQFF. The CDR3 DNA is TGTGCCAGCAGTTACTCCGGTTACAATGAGCAGTTCTTC.

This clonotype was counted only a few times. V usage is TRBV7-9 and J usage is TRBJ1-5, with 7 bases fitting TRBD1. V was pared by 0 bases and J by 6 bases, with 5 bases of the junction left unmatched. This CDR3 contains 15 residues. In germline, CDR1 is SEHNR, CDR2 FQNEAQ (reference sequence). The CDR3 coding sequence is TGTGCCAGCAGCTTAGCCGGGGCAGGGGGTCAGCCCCAGCATTTT. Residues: CASSLAGAGGQPQHF.

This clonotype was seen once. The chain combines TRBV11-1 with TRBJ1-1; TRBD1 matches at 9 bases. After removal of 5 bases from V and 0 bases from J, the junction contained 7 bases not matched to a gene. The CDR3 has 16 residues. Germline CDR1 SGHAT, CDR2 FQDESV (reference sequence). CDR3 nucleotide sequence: TGTGCCAGCAGCCCAGGACAGGGGTTCATGAACACTGAAGCTTTCTTT. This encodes CASSPGQGFMNTEAFF. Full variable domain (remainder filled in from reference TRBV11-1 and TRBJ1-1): EAEVAQSPRYKITEKSQAVAFWCDPISGHATLYWYRQILGQGPELLVQFQDESVVDDSQLPKDRFSAERLKGVDSTLKIQPAELGDSAMYLCASSPGQGFMNTEAFFGQGTRLTVV.

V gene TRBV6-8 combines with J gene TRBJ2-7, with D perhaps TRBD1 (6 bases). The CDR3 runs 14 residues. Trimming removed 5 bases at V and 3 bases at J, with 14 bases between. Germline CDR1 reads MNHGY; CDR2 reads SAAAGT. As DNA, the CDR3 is TGTGCCAGCAGTCTGATACCGGACAGCTACGAGCAGTACTTC. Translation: CASSLIPDSYEQYF.

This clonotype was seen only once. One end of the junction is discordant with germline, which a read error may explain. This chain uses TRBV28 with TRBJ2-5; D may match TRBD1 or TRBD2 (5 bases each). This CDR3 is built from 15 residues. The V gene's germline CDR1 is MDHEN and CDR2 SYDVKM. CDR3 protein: CASRDRDLHQGTQYF. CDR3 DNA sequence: TGTGCCAGCAGGGACCGGGACCTACACCAAGGGACCCAGTACTTC. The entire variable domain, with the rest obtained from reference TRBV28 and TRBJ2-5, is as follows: DVKVTQSSRYLVKRTGEKVFLECVQDMDHENMFWYRQDPGLGLRLIYFSYDVKMKEKGDIPEGYSVSREKKERFSLILESASTNQTSMYLCASRDRDLHQGTQYFGPGTRLLVL.

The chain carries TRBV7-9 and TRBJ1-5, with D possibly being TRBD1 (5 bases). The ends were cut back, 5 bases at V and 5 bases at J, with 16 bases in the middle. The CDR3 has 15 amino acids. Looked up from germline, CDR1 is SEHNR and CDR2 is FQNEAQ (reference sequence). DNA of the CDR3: TGTGCCAGCAGCCCGGGGGTGGGGGTGGATCAGCCCCAGCATTTT. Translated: CASSPGVGVDQPQHF.

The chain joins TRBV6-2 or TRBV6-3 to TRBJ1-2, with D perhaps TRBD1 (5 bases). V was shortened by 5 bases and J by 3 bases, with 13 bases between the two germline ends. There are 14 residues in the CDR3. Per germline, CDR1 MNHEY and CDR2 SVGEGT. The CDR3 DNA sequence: TGTGCCAGCAGTAACCGGGACGGATACTATGGCTACACCTTC. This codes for CASSNRDGYYGYTF.

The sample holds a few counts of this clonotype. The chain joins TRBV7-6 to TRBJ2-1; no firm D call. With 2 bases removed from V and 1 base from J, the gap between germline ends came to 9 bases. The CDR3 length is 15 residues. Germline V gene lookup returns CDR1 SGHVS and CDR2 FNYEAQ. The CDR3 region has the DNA TGTGCCAGCAGCTTATATCCAAATTCCTACAATGAGCAGTTCTTC. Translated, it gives CASSLYPNSYNEQFF.

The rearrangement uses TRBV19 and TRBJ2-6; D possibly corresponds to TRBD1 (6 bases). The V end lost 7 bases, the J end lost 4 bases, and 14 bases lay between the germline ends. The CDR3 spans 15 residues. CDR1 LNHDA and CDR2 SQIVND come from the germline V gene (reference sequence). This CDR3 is CASKLQGSGANVLTF. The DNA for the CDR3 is TGTGCCAGTAAGCTACAGGGTTCCGGGGCCAACGTCCTGACTTTC.

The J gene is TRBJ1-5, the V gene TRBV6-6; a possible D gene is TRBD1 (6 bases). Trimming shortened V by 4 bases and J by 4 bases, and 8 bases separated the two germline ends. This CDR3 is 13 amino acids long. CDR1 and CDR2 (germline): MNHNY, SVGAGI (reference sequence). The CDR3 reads CASSSGTNQPQHF. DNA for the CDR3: TGTGCCAGCAGTTCCGGGACAAATCAGCCCCAGCATTTT.

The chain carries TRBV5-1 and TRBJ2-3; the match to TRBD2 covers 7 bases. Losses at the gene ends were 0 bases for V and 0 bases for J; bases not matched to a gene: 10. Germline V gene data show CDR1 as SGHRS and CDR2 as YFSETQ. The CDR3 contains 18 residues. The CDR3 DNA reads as TGCGCCAGCAGCTTGGCCAGGGACTACCCTATTAGCACAGATACGCAGTATTTT. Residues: CASSLARDYPISTDTQYF. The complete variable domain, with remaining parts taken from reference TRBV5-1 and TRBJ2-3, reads KAGVTQTPRYLIKTRGQQVTLSCSPISGHRSVSWYQQTPGQGLQFLFEYFSETQRNKGNFPGRFSGRQFSNSRSEMNVSTLELGDSALYLCASSLARDYPISTDTQYFGPGTRLTVL.

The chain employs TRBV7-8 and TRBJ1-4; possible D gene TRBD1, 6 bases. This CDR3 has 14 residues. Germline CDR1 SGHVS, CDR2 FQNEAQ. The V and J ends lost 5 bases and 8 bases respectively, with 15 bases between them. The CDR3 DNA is TGTGCCAGCAGCCAACAGGGAATAAGGGAAAAACTGTTTTTT. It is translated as CASSQQGIREKLFF.

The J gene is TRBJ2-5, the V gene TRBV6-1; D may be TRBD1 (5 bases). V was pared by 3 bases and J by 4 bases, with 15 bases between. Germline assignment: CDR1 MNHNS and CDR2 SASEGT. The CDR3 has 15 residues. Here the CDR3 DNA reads TGTGCCAGCAGTGACCCACCCAGGGTCGGAGAGACCCAGTACTTC. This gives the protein CASSDPPRVGETQYF.

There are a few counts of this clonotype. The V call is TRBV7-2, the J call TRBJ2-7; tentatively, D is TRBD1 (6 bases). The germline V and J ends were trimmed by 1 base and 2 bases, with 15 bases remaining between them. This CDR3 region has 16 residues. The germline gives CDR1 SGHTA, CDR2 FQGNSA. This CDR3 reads CASSLVVGDKPYEQYF. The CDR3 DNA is TGTGCCAGCAGCTTAGTGGTCGGGGACAAACCCTACGAGCAGTACTTC.

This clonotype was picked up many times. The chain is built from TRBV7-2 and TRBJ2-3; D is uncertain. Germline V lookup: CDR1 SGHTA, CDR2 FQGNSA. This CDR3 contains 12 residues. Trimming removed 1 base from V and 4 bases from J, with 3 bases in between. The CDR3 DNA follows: TGTGCCAGCAGCTTAGGTCCAGATACGCAGTATTTT. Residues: CASSLGPDTQYF.

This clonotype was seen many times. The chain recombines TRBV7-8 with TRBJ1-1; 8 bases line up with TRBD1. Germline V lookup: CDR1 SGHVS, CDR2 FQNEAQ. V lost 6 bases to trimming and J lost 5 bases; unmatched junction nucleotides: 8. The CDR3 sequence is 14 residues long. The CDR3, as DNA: TGTGCCAGCAGTCCGGACAGGGTATGGACTGAAGCTTTCTTT. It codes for CASSPDRVWTEAFF.

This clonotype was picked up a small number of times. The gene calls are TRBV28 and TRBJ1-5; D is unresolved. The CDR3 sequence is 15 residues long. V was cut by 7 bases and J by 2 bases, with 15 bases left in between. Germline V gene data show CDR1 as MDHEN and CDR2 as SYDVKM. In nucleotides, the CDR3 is TGTGCCAGCACCGGGCGGGGATGGGGCAATCAGCCCCAGCATTTT. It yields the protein CASTGRGWGNQPQHF.

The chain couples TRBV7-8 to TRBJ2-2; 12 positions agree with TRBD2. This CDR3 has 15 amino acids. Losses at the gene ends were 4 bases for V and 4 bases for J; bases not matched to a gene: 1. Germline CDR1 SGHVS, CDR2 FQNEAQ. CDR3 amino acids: CASSSGLAGTGELFF. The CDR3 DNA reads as TGTGCCAGCAGCTCGGGACTAGCGGGCACCGGGGAGCTGTTTTTT.

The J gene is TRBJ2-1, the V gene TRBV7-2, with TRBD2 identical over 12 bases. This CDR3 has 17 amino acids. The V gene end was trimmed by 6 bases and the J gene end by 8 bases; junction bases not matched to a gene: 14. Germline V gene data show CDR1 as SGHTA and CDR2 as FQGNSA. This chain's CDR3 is CASSYPGLAGTADEQFF. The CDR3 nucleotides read TGTGCCAGCAGTTATCCGGGACTAGCGGGTACTGCGGATGAGCAGTTCTTC.

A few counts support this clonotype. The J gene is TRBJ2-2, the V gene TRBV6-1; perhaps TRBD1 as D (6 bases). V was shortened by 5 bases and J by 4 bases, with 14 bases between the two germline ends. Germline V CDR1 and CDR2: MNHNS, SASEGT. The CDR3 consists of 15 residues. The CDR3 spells CASSSAQGSTGELFF. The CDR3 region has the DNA TGTGCCAGCAGTTCCGCGCAGGGGAGCACCGGGGAGCTGTTTTTT.

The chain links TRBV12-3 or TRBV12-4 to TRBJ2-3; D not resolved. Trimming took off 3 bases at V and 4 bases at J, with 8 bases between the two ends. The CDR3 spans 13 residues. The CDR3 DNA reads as TGTGCCAGCAGTTTTCAGGCCGCAGATACGCAGTATTTT. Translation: CASSFQAADTQYF.

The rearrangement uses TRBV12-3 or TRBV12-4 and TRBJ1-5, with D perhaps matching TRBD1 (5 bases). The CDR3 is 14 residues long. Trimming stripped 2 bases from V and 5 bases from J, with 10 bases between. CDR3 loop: CASSLRSGHQPQHF. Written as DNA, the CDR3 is TGTGCCAGCAGTTTAAGATCGGGACATCAGCCCCAGCATTTT.

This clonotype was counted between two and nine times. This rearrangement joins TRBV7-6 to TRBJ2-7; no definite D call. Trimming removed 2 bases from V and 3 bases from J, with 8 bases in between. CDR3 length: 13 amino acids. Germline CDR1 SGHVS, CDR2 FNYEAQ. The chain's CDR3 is CASSLNRFYEQYF. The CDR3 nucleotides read TGTGCCAGCAGCTTAAACAGATTCTACGAGCAGTACTTC. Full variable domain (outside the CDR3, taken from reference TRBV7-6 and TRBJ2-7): GAGVSQSPRYKVTKRGQDVALRCDPISGHVSLYWYRQALGQGPEFLTYFNYEAQQDKSGLPNDRFSAERPEGSISTLTIQRTEQRDSAMYRCASSLNRFYEQYFGPGTRLTVT.

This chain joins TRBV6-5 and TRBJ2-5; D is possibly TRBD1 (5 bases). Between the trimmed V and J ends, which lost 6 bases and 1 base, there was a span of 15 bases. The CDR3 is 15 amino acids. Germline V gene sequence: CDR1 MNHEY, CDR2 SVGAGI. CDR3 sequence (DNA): TGTGCCAGCAGCGGACCACAGGCCACCCAAGAGACCCAGTACTTC. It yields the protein CASSGPQATQETQYF.

The CDR3 region is CASSPGRGFNQPQHF. The CDR3 bases are TGTGCCAGCAGTCCGGGCAGGGGTTTCAATCAGCCCCAGCATTTT. This chain joins TRBV12-3 or TRBV12-4 and TRBJ1-5, with TRBD1 as a possible D gene (6 bases). V was pared by 5 bases and J by 3 bases, with 14 bases between. The length of the CDR3 is 15 residues.

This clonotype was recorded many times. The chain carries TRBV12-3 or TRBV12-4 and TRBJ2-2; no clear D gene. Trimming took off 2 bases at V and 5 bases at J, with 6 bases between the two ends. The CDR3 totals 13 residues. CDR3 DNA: TGTGCCAGCAGTTTAAAAGGAACCGGGGAGCTGTTTTTT. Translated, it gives CASSLKGTGELFF.